The entry below describes one TCR beta chain. The sample comes from a study of blood T cell repertoires in COVID-19. Study summary: T cells, B-cell-depleted T cells, or PBMCs supplied cDNA or gDNA.

The authors' processing: Reference gene primer amplification gave nucleated cell count estimates. Clones were sequenced by immunoSEQ multiplex PCR, and TCRdb holds only the in-frame ones, with some missing. D and trimming come from the DNA, and the V and J calls and clone size come from that table. Found here are about 25,000 clones, 81% of them singletons; the top ten hold approximately 7%. The CDR3 is 17 amino acids. Germline V gives CDR1 SGHRS, CDR2 YFSETQ. J lost 5 bases, V lost 0 bases, and 9 bases had no gene match. Specimen: peripheral blood. The chain employs TRBV5-1 and TRBJ2-5; 11 nucleotides match TRBD2. The sequence was collected from a man in his sixties or seventies with acute or convalescent COVID-19. CDR3 bases: TGCGCCAGCAGCTTGGCCTTAGCGGGGGGGCCAGGGGAGACCCAGTACTTC. Translating gives CASSLALAGGPGETQYF.